The 7 T cell receptor beta chains below come from one sample, sequenced in a study of molecular identifiers for immune sequencing clone quantification. Each CDR3 protein gets one entry after TCRdb re-called the PCR reads with MiXCR. Among roughly 320,000 distinct CDR3 sequences listed, over 20% were seen once. The sample taken for sequencing was naive CD8+ T cells from blood, with Jurkat cell RNA spiked in. Noted subset: FACS-sorted CD8+CD4-CCR7+CD45RA+ naive T cells. These receptors were obtained from a human donor in good health. Some libraries in this study had Jurkat cell RNA spiked in.

On this clonotype: This may be a read error: a much more frequent sequence differs by one nucleotide. The conserved phenylalanine or tryptophan normally closing the CDR3 is absent here, so this likely arose from a read error. The chain recombines TRBV20-1 with TRBJ1-3; D remains unclear. Trimming left V 0 bases short and J 2 bases short, with 8 bases between. CDR1 and CDR2 from the germline V gene are DFQATT and SNEGSKA (reference sequence). The CDR3 sequence is 14 residues long. The CDR3 region has the DNA TGCAGTGCTAGAGATGGCATCGCTGGAAACACCATATATTAT. Translated, it gives CSARDGIAGNTIYY.

This clonotype was counted only a few times. V usage is TRBV15 and J usage is TRBJ1-2, with D maybe TRBD1 (5 bases). Per the germline V gene, CDR1 is LNHNV and CDR2 is YYDKDF (reference sequence). This CDR3 is 20 amino acids long. V lost 5 bases, J lost 0 bases, and 28 bases lay in between. Written as DNA, the CDR3 is TGTGCCACCAGCTATAGCGACAGTATGGTCCAAACCAATACTAACTATGGCTACACCTTC. It yields the protein CATSYSDSMVQTNTNYGYTF.

This clonotype came up many times. The genes are TRBV4-3 and TRBJ1-4; TRBD1 matches 10 bases. Germline V gene lookup returns CDR1 LGHNA and CDR2 YSLEER. The CDR3 contains 16 residues. Trimming took 4 bases from V and 3 from J; bases not matched to a gene: 5. In nucleotides, the CDR3 is TGCGCCAGCAGCCTGACAGGGGGCCTGGCTAATGAAAAACTGTTTTTT. Translated: CASSLTGGLANEKLFF.

This clonotype has more than one count but fewer than ten. The rearrangement links TRBV13 to TRBJ2-1; possible D gene TRBD2, 6 bases. Trimming stripped 5 bases from V and 4 bases from J, with 15 bases between. The CDR3 covers 15 residues. Germline V gives CDR1 PRHDT, CDR2 FYEKMQ (reference sequence). CDR3 coding DNA: TGTGCCAGCAGCCCCCGTCCGGGGGATTACAATGAGCAGTTCTTC. Its protein product is CASSPRPGDYNEQFF.

This clonotype has at least ten counts. The chain recombines TRBV6-6 with TRBJ2-7; D might be TRBD2 (6 bases). This CDR3 has 15 residues. The V end was cut by 5 bases, the J end by 2 bases, with 16 bases between. CDR1 is MNHNY, CDR2 SVGAGI, per germline (reference sequence). As DNA, the CDR3 is TGTGCCAGCAGTGATCCCGGACTACCTGCCTACGAGCAGTACTTC. It encodes CASSDPGLPAYEQYF.

The chain joins TRBV29-1 to TRBJ2-5; TRBD1 agrees at 8 bases. V lost 3 bases to trimming and J lost 2 bases; unmatched junction nucleotides: 17. This CDR3 is built from 18 residues. CDR1 is SQVTM, CDR2 ANQGSEA, per germline. CDR3 in amino acids: CSVDGGTGAFSDQETQYF. In DNA, the CDR3 is TGCAGCGTTGATGGTGGGACAGGAGCCTTTAGTGATCAAGAGACCCAGTACTTC. The variable domain in full, completed from reference TRBV29-1 and TRBJ2-5, reads SAVISQKPSRDICQRGTSLTIQCQVDSQVTMMFWYRQQPGQSLTLIATANQGSEATYESGFVIDKFPISRPNLTFSTLTVSNMSPEDSSIYLCSVDGGTGAFSDQETQYFGPGTRLLVL.

This clonotype was counted only a few times. The genes are TRBV20-1 and TRBJ2-7; TRBD2 matches at 12 bases. This CDR3 spans 15 amino acids. J lost 0 bases, V lost 2 bases, and 2 bases had no gene match. Germline V gives CDR1 DFQATT, CDR2 SNEGSKA (reference sequence). The CDR3 nucleotides read TGCAGTGCTAGACCTAGCGGGAGGGCCTCCTACGAGCAGTACTTC. This gives the protein CSARPSGRASYEQYF.